This T cell receptor (beta chain) was recovered during a study of monozygotic twins with cystic fibrosis (dated by TCRdb to the early 2020s). Concerning the study at large: Barcoded libraries were prepared from 2.5 to 3.5 micrograms of fragmented DNA with around 15 PCR cycles. To gauge how much genetics shapes V and J gene usage, the researchers compared TCR beta repertoires both within and across 16 monozygotic twin pairs who have cystic fibrosis. The cohort included ten female and six male twin pairs, mostly children and adolescents, aged about 2.0 to 40 years with a median of approximately 8.9 years. Twins were ranked among over a thousand cohort participants for weight-for-height and FEVPerc (FEV1 disease centile) on the day of blood sampling. Data for three of the twin pairs had previously been reported in another context.

Points the paper makes about the study in general: Simpson clonality tended to be low (median around 0.0095), which suggests a naive-dominated repertoire, although clonality was higher in the most severely affected patients. Nucleotide-identical clonotype sharing was significantly higher within monozygotic CF twin pairs than between unrelated CF individuals (P = 0.000026, Mann-Whitney). In 13 of 16 pairs, V gene usage most closely resembled the co-twin's, and the same held for J usage in 8 of 16 pairs, a pattern suggesting genetic constraints. No association turned up between shared CDR3 numbers and age, concordance or disease severity, and the cohort was small.

The twin pairs came from the European Cystic Fibrosis Twin and Sibling Study Cohort, a cohort that recruited patients from roughly 160 CF clinics across 14 European countries. Zygosity and CFTR genotype were verified in-house, and zygosity was tested by multiplex PCR of nine short tandem repeat loci. Peripheral blood was sampled from each twin, with clinical parameters recorded on the day of blood sampling. Genomic DNA was isolated from peripheral blood cells with phenol/chloroform and kept in TE buffer at 4 degrees C. To note about this clone: Its cognate antigen has yet to be identified. Per-base qualities were not stored, and no clone one base away is much larger.

Following the manufacturer's instructions, the researchers used the immunoSEQ immune profiling system to amplify TCR beta CDR3 regions via multiplex PCR. Sequencing was performed on an Illumina NextSeq system. Regarding the original processing steps: Sequence data were processed on the immunoSEQ Analyzer platform, and clonality was computed as the square root of Simpson's index of productive rearrangements. Similarity in V and J usage was quantified by Jensen-Shannon distance, and CDR3 generation probabilities were calculated with OLGA. Shared CDR3 sequences were searched in the immuneACCESS database (August 2020) and in VDJdb (December 2020). TCRdb obtained this table from immuneACCESS and retained in-frame rearrangements with V and J assigned. These tables miss some clones; where compared with another copy, unresolved V genes account for less than half of the shortfall, and the remainder is unexplained. V and J calls and clone size are given by that table; D and trimming were obtained from the DNA. Recorded for this sample are some 31,000 clones; 70% to 90% of them occurred a single time. 0.8% to 1% of the sample rests with the top ten.

The TCR sequence derives from a girl aged 2 to 9 with cystic fibrosis. Sequenced: blood.

The CDR3 region has the sequence CASSPRSRHTDTQYF. The sequenced DNA: TGTGCCAGCAGCCCCAGGAGCCGACACACAGATACGCAGTATTTT. The rearrangement combines TRBV7-2 with TRBJ2-3, with an unclear D gene assignment. The germline V gene yields SGHTA for CDR1 and FQGNSA for CDR2. Taken from cysteine to phenylalanine, the CDR3 has 15 residues. Just the 45-base CDR3 DNA is kept, in frame starting at base 1. The junction carries 14 bases between V and J, which are trimmed by 5 bases and 2 bases respectively.